This T cell receptor beta chain was captured in a study of blood T cell repertoires in COVID-19. Study at large: Spain, Italy and the United States supplied samples that represented acute and convalescent COVID-19. PBMCs, B-cell-depleted T cells, or T cells were the source of the cDNA or gDNA that made up the material.

V shed 0 bases and J shed 6 bases, with 9 bases lying between them. The CDR3 consists of 14 residues. Germline V gene data show CDR1 as ENHRY and CDR2 as SYGVKD. The authors' processing: Cell counts per sample came from amplifying reference gene primers. Profiling relied on immunoSEQ multiplex PCR, and the TCRdb table lists in-frame clones only, not all of them. The V and J calls and clone size were taken over from that table, and D and trimming were inferred from the DNA. The table lists some 200,000 clones, 80% to 90% of them singletons. The sample taken for sequencing was peripheral blood. This TCR came from a man aged 80 or over with acute or convalescent COVID-19. The chain recombines TRBV10-3 with TRBJ1-5; a weak D match, TRBD1 (6 bases). The CDR3 DNA reads as TGTGCCATCAGTGAGTCGGGGGCGGGTCAGCCCCAGCATTTT. Protein product: CAISESGAGQPQHF.